The entry that follows covers one TCR beta chain sequence. Treatment given: randomized to nivolumab then ipilimumab (arm A) or the reverse (arm B). The data stem from a study of sequential checkpoint blockade in melanoma. V was pared by 4 bases and J by 1 base, with 12 bases between. CDR3 length: 15 residues. Germline CDR1 is LNHDA and CDR2 is SQIVND (reference sequence). The repertoire was sequenced with immunoSEQ multiplex PCR; TCRdb's copy has only in-frame clones and lacks some. The repertoire holds some 18,000 clones, with about 25% as singletons. The source was tumor tissue (inferred from file names), collected from a patient given nivolumab and ipilimumab in sequence. This clonotype was sampled from a human donor with melanoma. V and J are TRBV19 and TRBJ2-3; D is possibly TRBD1 or TRBD2 (5 bases each). In DNA form, the CDR3 reads TGTGCCAGTAGTAAGCCGGGACCGCGCACAGATACGCAGTATTTT. It is translated as CASSKPGPRTDTQYF.